The rows below give T cell receptor beta chains drawn from one sample of a study of control samples from healthy donors and cancer patients. Assay: immunoSEQ multiplex PCR; the TCRdb copy retains only in-frame clones and omits some. The sample records 150,000 or so clones, 85% to 95% being singletons. The specimen sequenced was PBMCs. These receptors originate from a man aged 60-69 years with colorectal cancer. Both conserved end residues are part of each CDR3. The order of the fields is CDR3 length, V gene, J gene, D gene, clone size, CDR3 protein, CDR3 DNA. A D gene is named only where the DNA matches it firmly. Only part of the rows carry a size: once, few, many, or a class if the clone is expanded.

cdr3_length: 13; v_call: TRBV7-9; j_call: TRBJ1-2; d_call: .; clone_size: .; cdr3_aa: CASSTIGPYGYTF; cdr3_nt: TGTGCCAGCAGCACCATCGGACCGTATGGCTACACCTTC
cdr3_length: 13; v_call: TRBV20-1; j_call: TRBJ1-2; d_call: .; clone_size: .; cdr3_aa: CSASGQSEWGYTF; cdr3_nt: TGCAGTGCTAGTGGACAGTCCGAATGGGGCTACACCTTC
cdr3_length: 16; v_call: TRBV5-1; j_call: TRBJ2-4; d_call: .; clone_size: .; cdr3_aa: CASSLPITGIRDIQYF; cdr3_nt: TGCGCCAGCAGCTTGCCGATTACAGGGATCCGGGACATTCAGTACTTC
cdr3_length: 13; v_call: TRBV19; j_call: TRBJ1-1; d_call: .; clone_size: .; cdr3_aa: CASKETRHTEAFF; cdr3_nt: TGTGCCAGTAAGGAGACCCGTCACACTGAAGCTTTCTTT
cdr3_length: 14; v_call: TRBV7-8; j_call: TRBJ1-1; d_call: .; clone_size: once; cdr3_aa: CASSLVWVNTEAFF; cdr3_nt: TGTGCCAGCAGCTTAGTTTGGGTGAACACTGAAGCTTTCTTT
cdr3_length: 15; v_call: TRBV9; j_call: TRBJ1-6; d_call: .; clone_size: .; cdr3_aa: CASSPSGGRGSPLHF; cdr3_nt: TGTGCCAGCAGCCCCAGTGGGGGGCGAGGTTCACCCCTCCACTTT
cdr3_length: 15; v_call: TRBV7-2; j_call: TRBJ2-5; d_call: .; clone_size: .; cdr3_aa: CASSLASALQETQYF; cdr3_nt: TGTGCCAGCAGCTTAGCTTCGGCGCTACAAGAGACCCAGTACTTC
cdr3_length: 16; v_call: TRBV30; j_call: TRBJ2-2; d_call: .; clone_size: .; cdr3_aa: CAWTPRGVGNTGELFF; cdr3_nt: TGTGCCTGGACCCCTCGCGGGGTGGGGAACACCGGGGAGCTGTTTTTT
cdr3_length: 16; v_call: TRBV27; j_call: TRBJ2-7; d_call: TRBD1; clone_size: .; cdr3_aa: CASSLRLGTGYYEQYF; cdr3_nt: TGTGCCAGCAGTTTAAGATTAGGGACAGGGTACTACGAGCAGTACTTC
cdr3_length: 15; v_call: TRBV19; j_call: TRBJ1-1; d_call: TRBD1; clone_size: .; cdr3_aa: CASWSTGARSTEAFF; cdr3_nt: TGTGCCAGTTGGAGCACAGGGGCACGGAGCACTGAAGCTTTCTTT
cdr3_length: 16; v_call: TRBV4-1; j_call: TRBJ2-1; d_call: TRBD2; clone_size: .; cdr3_aa: CASSQDPSGGLNEQFF; cdr3_nt: TGCGCCAGCAGCCAAGATCCTAGCGGGGGGCTAAATGAGCAGTTCTTC
cdr3_length: 16; v_call: TRBV28; j_call: TRBJ2-3; d_call: TRBD2; clone_size: once; cdr3_aa: CASSGTSSTSTDTQYF; cdr3_nt: TGTGCCAGCAGTGGGACTAGCTCGACTAGCACAGATACGCAGTATTTT
cdr3_length: 18; v_call: TRBV6-2/TRBV6-3; j_call: TRBJ2-3; d_call: TRBD2; clone_size: once; cdr3_aa: CASSSPAALAGQADTQYF; cdr3_nt: TGTGCCAGCAGTTCGCCCGCCGCCTTAGCGGGGCAGGCAGATACGCAGTATTTT
cdr3_length: 13; v_call: TRBV7-9; j_call: TRBJ2-5; d_call: TRBD1; clone_size: .; cdr3_aa: CASSLTGDETQYF; cdr3_nt: TGTGCCAGCAGCCTGACAGGGGATGAGACCCAGTACTTC
cdr3_length: 13; v_call: TRBV9; j_call: TRBJ2-5; d_call: TRBD2; clone_size: once; cdr3_aa: CASSVGGGETQYF; cdr3_nt: TGTGCCAGCAGCGTAGGGGGAGGGGAGACCCAGTACTTC
cdr3_length: 15; v_call: TRBV4-2; j_call: TRBJ2-7; d_call: .; clone_size: .; cdr3_aa: CASSQGQEEYYEQYF; cdr3_nt: TGTGCCAGCAGCCAAGGGCAGGAGGAGTACTACGAGCAGTACTTC
cdr3_length: 13; v_call: TRBV5-1; j_call: TRBJ2-7; d_call: .; clone_size: .; cdr3_aa: CASSLGEEGTQYF; cdr3_nt: TGCGCCAGCAGCTTGGGGGAGGAAGGGACGCAGTACTTC
cdr3_length: 14; v_call: TRBV7-9; j_call: TRBJ2-7; d_call: .; clone_size: .; cdr3_aa: CASSSTGGSYEQYF; cdr3_nt: TGTGCCAGCAGCTCAACCGGGGGCTCCTACGAGCAGTACTTC
cdr3_length: 16; v_call: TRBV7-9; j_call: TRBJ2-3; d_call: TRBD2; clone_size: few; cdr3_aa: CASIRGTSYTADTQYF; cdr3_nt: TGTGCCAGCATCCGCGGGACTAGCTATACGGCAGATACGCAGTATTTT
cdr3_length: 16; v_call: TRBV7-6; j_call: TRBJ1-3; d_call: .; clone_size: .; cdr3_aa: CASSLEINSSGNTIYF; cdr3_nt: TGTGCCAGCAGCTTAGAGATTAACAGCTCTGGAAACACCATATATTTT
cdr3_length: 12; v_call: TRBV2; j_call: TRBJ1-2; d_call: .; clone_size: .; cdr3_aa: CASSESPNGYTF; cdr3_nt: TGTGCCAGCAGTGAATCTCCAAACGGCTACACCTTC
cdr3_length: 15; v_call: TRBV27; j_call: TRBJ1-1; d_call: .; clone_size: .; cdr3_aa: CASSYDRFKGTEAFF; cdr3_nt: TGTGCCAGCAGTTACGACAGGTTTAAGGGCACTGAAGCTTTCTTT
cdr3_length: 15; v_call: TRBV6-4; j_call: TRBJ1-1; d_call: .; clone_size: .; cdr3_aa: CASSDSAGRYTEAFF; cdr3_nt: TGTGCCAGCAGTGACTCCGCGGGCCGTTACACTGAAGCTTTCTTT
cdr3_length: 13; v_call: TRBV10-3; j_call: TRBJ2-2; d_call: .; clone_size: .; cdr3_aa: CAISFQTSGELFF; cdr3_nt: TGTGCCATCAGTTTCCAGACCTCCGGGGAGCTGTTTTTT
cdr3_length: 16; v_call: TRBV7-9; j_call: TRBJ2-5; d_call: TRBD1; clone_size: .; cdr3_aa: CASSLPLGQGGETQYF; cdr3_nt: TGTGCCAGCAGCTTACCCCTGGGACAGGGGGGAGAGACCCAGTACTTC
cdr3_length: 16; v_call: TRBV24-1; j_call: TRBJ2-1; d_call: .; clone_size: once; cdr3_aa: CATSPSAPSSYNEQFF; cdr3_nt: TGTGCCACCAGTCCCTCTGCTCCGAGCTCCTACAATGAGCAGTTCTTC
cdr3_length: 14; v_call: TRBV28; j_call: TRBJ1-2; d_call: .; clone_size: .; cdr3_aa: CASSPQGKGYGYTF; cdr3_nt: TGTGCCAGCAGCCCACAGGGCAAGGGGTATGGCTACACCTTC
cdr3_length: 13; v_call: TRBV30; j_call: TRBJ1-6; d_call: .; clone_size: .; cdr3_aa: CAWSSVTNSPLHF; cdr3_nt: TGTGCCTGGAGTTCTGTTACTAATTCACCCCTCCACTTT
cdr3_length: 15; v_call: TRBV11-2; j_call: TRBJ1-2; d_call: TRBD1; clone_size: .; cdr3_aa: CASSLGWGTGYGYTF; cdr3_nt: TGTGCCAGCAGCTTAGGGTGGGGGACAGGATATGGCTACACCTTC